Listed here are 27 T cell receptor beta chains from one sample, sequenced in a study of technical replicates of blood from a handful of donors. The assay was immunoSEQ multiplex PCR, and TCRdb's table has in-frame clones only and misses some. Of about 81,000 clones listed, about 81% are singletons. The sequencing sample was made of PBMCs. These receptors all come from a human donor in good health. Some clones in this sample may be carry-over from other donors' samples.

The chain has TRBV11-2 and TRBJ2-7; 10 bases match TRBD2. The CDR3 is 16 residues long. Germline CDR1 is SGHAT and CDR2 is FQNNGV. Trimming at V came to 6 bases and at J to 0 bases, leaving 8 bases not matched to a gene. Written as DNA, the CDR3 is TGTGCCAGCAGTTATACCGGGACTAGCGACTCCTACGAGCAGTACTTC. This encodes CASSYTGTSDSYEQYF.

The chain employs TRBV5-1 and TRBJ2-5; TRBD1 matches 9 bases. The CDR3 length is 12 residues. Trimming at V came to 7 bases and at J to 4 bases, leaving 2 bases not matched to a gene. Germline V CDR1 and CDR2: SGHRS, YFSETQ. The CDR3, as DNA: TGCGCCAGCGGGACAGGGCGAGAGACCCAGTACTTC. It codes for CASGTGRETQYF.

The rearrangement uses TRBV4-1 and TRBJ2-3, with D unresolved. The V gene lost 0 bases and the J gene lost 2 bases, with 21 bases spanning the gap. The CDR3 is 19 amino acids. Looked up from germline, CDR1 is MGHRA and CDR2 is YSYEKL. The CDR3, as DNA: TGCGCCAGCAGCCAAGATCAGGTATTCGTGAAGAGAAACACAGATACGCAGTATTTT. Translation gives CASSQDQVFVKRNTDTQYF.

The chain uses TRBV11-2 and TRBJ2-5; D is ambiguous. The CDR3 length is 12 residues. V was pared by 1 base and J by 5 bases, with 5 bases between. Germline V lookup: CDR1 SGHAT, CDR2 FQNNGV. The CDR3 here is CASSLGAETQYF. For the CDR3, the DNA is TGTGCCAGCAGCTTAGGAGCGGAGACCCAGTACTTC.

The chain employs TRBV11-3 and TRBJ2-1; 7 bases are a match to TRBD1. Germline CDR1 reads SGHNT; CDR2 reads YENEEA. The CDR3 is 14 residues long. The junction had 7 bases not matched to a gene; V was cut back by 5 bases and J by 6 bases. CDR3 bases: TGTGCCAGCAGCAAGGGGACAGCCGGCAATGAGCAGTTCTTC. Its translation: CASSKGTAGNEQFF.

This chain joins TRBV4-2 and TRBJ2-6; no reliable D call. Germline values: CDR1 LGHNA, CDR2 YNFKEQ. Trimming stripped 1 base from V and 0 bases from J, with 7 bases between. There are 16 residues in the CDR3. The CDR3 here is CASSQATPSGANVLTF. Written as DNA, the CDR3 is TGTGCCAGCAGCCAAGCAACACCCTCTGGGGCCAACGTCCTGACTTTC.

On this clone itself: The junction does not match germline at one end; this may be a read error. This rearrangement joins TRBV7-9 to TRBJ2-7; TRBD1 matches at 7 bases. CDR3 length: 12 amino acids. The germline CDR1 and CDR2 sequences are SEHNR and FQNEAQ (reference sequence). The CDR3 bases are TGTGCCAGCAGCTTGACCGGGACAGCGTCGCACTTC. Translating it yields CASSLTGTASHF.

This chain connects TRBV6-1 to TRBJ2-7, with 9 bases identical to TRBD1. Trimming removed 9 bases from V and 4 bases from J; junction bases left unmatched: 7. CDR3 length: 13 amino acids. Germline V lookup: CDR1 MNHNS, CDR2 SASEGT. CDR3 amino acids: CASGTGRKYEQYF. The CDR3 DNA follows: TGTGCCAGTGGGACAGGGAGAAAATACGAGCAGTACTTC.

V is TRBV12-5 and J is TRBJ1-3; TRBD1 might be the D (6 bases). Germline CDR1 LGHNT, CDR2 FRNRAP. The V and J ends lost 1 base and 4 bases respectively, with 11 bases between them. The CDR3 totals 15 residues. For the CDR3, the DNA is TGTGCTAGTGGTTTGGCACAGGGTCCGGGAAACACCATATATTTT. Amino acid sequence: CASGLAQGPGNTIYF.

This clone was detected only once. The chain carries TRBV7-2 and TRBJ2-6; possible D gene TRBD2, 6 bases. The CDR3 is 15 amino acids. Germline CDR1 is SGHTA and CDR2 is FQGNSA. V was shortened by 5 bases and J by 3 bases, with 11 bases between the two germline ends. The CDR3 bases are TGTGCCAGCAGCACACGGGGAGGTGGGGCCAACGTCCTGACTTTC. Protein product: CASSTRGGGANVLTF.

The chain carries TRBV27 and TRBJ2-5, with D hard to call. The CDR3 has 14 residues. Germline V gene sequence: CDR1 MNHEY, CDR2 SMNVEV (reference sequence). Trimming left V 6 bases short and J 5 bases short, with 16 bases between. CDR3 DNA: TGTGCCAGCAGCCGATTGTCCGCCGGGGAGACCCAGTACTTC. Its protein is CASSRLSAGETQYF.

The DNA for the CDR3 is TGTGCCAGCAGTGACTCTAAAGGGGGGGCCGGCGCAGATACGCAGTATTTT. This sequence encodes CASSDSKGGAGADTQYF. This rearrangement joins TRBV6-4 to TRBJ2-3; perhaps TRBD2 as D (7 bases). V lost 0 bases, J lost 4 bases, and 17 bases lay in between. This CDR3 spans 17 amino acids. CDR1 is MRHNA and CDR2 is SNTAGT in the germline V gene.

The chain is built from TRBV18 and TRBJ2-2; TRBD1 is a possible D gene (5 bases). Germline lookup yields CDR1 KGHSH and CDR2 LQKENI. The CDR3 spans 15 residues. With 3 bases removed from V and 6 bases from J, the gap between germline ends came to 14 bases. The CDR3 DNA reads as TGTGCCAGCTCACCGGTTGAGCAGGGTCCCGGGGAGCTGTTTTTT. Translating gives CASSPVEQGPGELFF.

The chain couples TRBV4-3 to TRBJ2-7; 7 nucleotides line up with TRBD2. The CDR3 extends over 14 amino acids. The germline V gene encodes CDR1 LGHNA and CDR2 YSLEER. The V segment lost 1 base and the J segment 6 bases; nucleotides outside the gene matches: 6. The DNA for the CDR3 is TGCGCCAGCAGCCAAGGCCTAGCGGCCCTCGAGCAGTACTTC. It translates to CASSQGLAALEQYF.

The rearrangement joins TRBV2 to TRBJ1-6, with 8 bases lining up with TRBD1. Germline-derived CDR1 and CDR2 are SNHLY and FYNNEI. The trim removed 8 bases at V and 7 bases at J, leaving 7 bases unmatched. The CDR3 is 14 residues long. In DNA, the CDR3 is TGTGCCAGCTCGGTCGACAGGGGAAATTCACCCCTCCACTTT. Translation gives CASSVDRGNSPLHF.

This clone has just a few counts. The rearrangement uses TRBV9 and TRBJ1-5, with D possibly being TRBD1 (5 bases). Per the germline V gene, CDR1 is SGDLS and CDR2 is YYNGEE. With 3 bases removed from V and 0 bases from J, the gap between germline ends came to 7 bases. CDR3 size: 14 residues. For the CDR3, the DNA is TGTGCCAGCAGCGGGGGGGATAGCAATCAGCCCCAGCATTTT. This sequence encodes CASSGGDSNQPQHF.

The genes are TRBV27 and TRBJ1-5; the D gene is possibly TRBD1 (6 bases). The CDR3 contains 13 residues. Germline CDR1 and CDR2: MNHEY and SMNVEV (reference sequence). Trimming shortened V by 5 bases and J by 6 bases, and 11 bases separated the two germline ends. The CDR3, as DNA: TGTGCCAGCAGTCTGGGGGCTAGTCAGCCCCAGCATTTT. Protein product: CASSLGASQPQHF.

The chain carries TRBV19 and TRBJ2-7; TRBD1 matches 7 bases. The CDR3 has 14 residues. The V gene's germline CDR1 is LNHDA and CDR2 SQIVND (reference sequence). V lost 8 bases to trimming and J lost 5 bases; unmatched junction nucleotides: 12. CDR3 sequence (DNA): TGTGCCAGTCGATCGACCGACAGGGTCCACGAGCAGTACTTC. Amino acids: CASRSTDRVHEQYF.

The V gene is TRBV10-3, the J gene TRBJ2-1, with 10 nucleotides matching TRBD2. J lost 4 bases, V lost 3 bases, and 6 bases had no gene match. Germline CDR1 ENHRY, CDR2 SYGVKD. CDR3 length equals 16 residues. The CDR3 DNA reads TGTGCCATCAGTGAAGACCTAGCGGGGGAATACAATGAGCAGTTCTTC. As protein: CAISEDLAGEYNEQFF.

This CDR3 reads CATSGTTLRYTF. The CDR3 nucleotides read TGTGCCACCAGTGGGACAACTCTTCGCTACACCTTC. The chain is built from TRBV15 and TRBJ1-2, with D perhaps matching TRBD1 (6 bases). CDR3 length equals 12 residues. Germline V gene lookup returns CDR1 LNHNV and CDR2 YYDKDF (reference sequence). V lost 6 bases and J 9 bases, leaving 14 bases between the germline ends.

This clone appeared a few times. V is TRBV2 and J is TRBJ1-6; 7 positions match TRBD1. J lost 7 bases, V lost 4 bases, and 4 bases had no gene match. The CDR3 sequence is 14 residues long. Germline V CDR1 and CDR2: SNHLY, FYNNEI. This CDR3 reads CASSVGQENSPLHF. CDR3 DNA sequence: TGTGCCAGCAGTGTAGGACAGGAGAATTCACCCCTCCACTTT.

V gene TRBV18 combines with J gene TRBJ2-4; D unclear. The CDR3 is made up of 14 amino acids. V gave up 6 bases and J gave up 0 bases, with 9 bases separating them. Per the germline V gene, CDR1 is KGHSH and CDR2 is LQKENI. The CDR3 DNA reads TGTGCCAGCTCGGGCCAGCTAGCCAAAAACATTCAGTACTTC. As protein: CASSGQLAKNIQYF.

The chain couples TRBV29-1 to TRBJ2-1, with a tentative D call TRBD2 (6 bases). This CDR3 has 12 residues. V lost 5 bases, J lost 4 bases, and 9 bases lay in between. Germline CDR1 SQVTM, CDR2 ANQGSEA. In DNA, the CDR3 is TGCAGCGTTTTGGAGGGGTACAATGAGCAGTTCTTC. Translation gives CSVLEGYNEQFF.

This chain's CDR3 is CASSSGGAGETRDTQYF. CDR3 DNA sequence: TGTGCCAGCAGCTCCGGTGGAGCGGGGGAGACGAGGGATACGCAGTATTTT. The V call is TRBV5-4, the J call TRBJ2-3; the match to TRBD2 covers 8 bases. This CDR3 region has 17 residues. J was trimmed by 6 bases and V by 3 bases; bases with no gene match: 15. The germline V gene encodes CDR1 SGHNT and CDR2 YYREEE (reference sequence).

This clone was counted between two and nine times. This chain links TRBV4-1 with TRBJ1-1; D uncertain. The CDR3 has 15 amino acids. V lost 0 bases to trimming and J lost 4 bases, with 12 bases between them. Germline loops: CDR1 MGHRA, CDR2 YSYEKL. CDR3 sequence (DNA): TGCGCCAGCAGCCAAGATCCCACTGATCGCACTGAAGCTTTCTTT. Translating gives CASSQDPTDRTEAFF.

The J gene is TRBJ1-1, the V gene TRBV4-1, with 7 positions matching TRBD1. The J segment lost 7 bases and the V segment lost 0 bases, leaving 8 bases of the junction unmatched. The CDR3 has 15 amino acids. Per germline, CDR1 MGHRA and CDR2 YSYEKL. The CDR3 reads CASSQDRAAGGEAFF. CDR3 coding DNA: TGCGCCAGCAGCCAAGATCGCGCGGCAGGGGGTGAAGCTTTCTTT.

V usage is TRBV19 and J usage is TRBJ2-6, with a weak D call TRBD2 (7 bases). Germline CDR1 and CDR2: LNHDA and SQIVND (reference sequence). V lost 3 bases, J lost 0 bases, and 12 bases lay in between. The CDR3 is 17 residues long. The CDR3 region has the DNA TGTGCCAGTAGTATTGGGGGGGGCCCCTCTGGGGCCAACGTCCTGACTTTC. Translated: CASSIGGGPSGANVLTF.